The 25 T cell receptor beta chains listed next were all sequenced from one sample in a study of read filtering for tumor transcriptome and immune sequencing. Molecular barcoded adaptors covering alpha/delta and beta/gamma chains were used on roughly 400 ng RNA. MiXCR, applied by TCRdb to the reads, yields one record per CDR3 protein. The sample comprises roughly 67,000 distinct CDR3 sequences, about 19% of which are singletons, and roughly a tenth rests with the top ten. The sequencing input was a population of CD138-negative cells sorted from bone marrow. Receptors were obtained from a donor at least 40 years old with multiple myeloma.

This clonotype was counted ten times or more. The chain employs TRBV28 and TRBJ1-5, with D possibly TRBD1 on 5 matching bases. Deletions cut 1 base from V and 7 bases from J, with 14 bases between. Germline V gene data show CDR1 as MDHEN and CDR2 as SYDVKM. The CDR3 consists of 15 residues. The CDR3: CASSLYRLGAQPQHF. Here the CDR3 DNA reads TGTGCCAGCAGTTTATACAGGTTAGGAGCGCAGCCCCAGCATTTT.

The V gene is TRBV5-4, the J gene TRBJ1-1; possibly TRBD1 for D (6 bases). Per germline, CDR1 SGHNT and CDR2 YYREEE (reference sequence). Trimming cost V 1 base and J 0 bases, with 7 bases left between them. The CDR3 sequence is 14 residues long. The CDR3 reads CASSLTGMNTEAFF. CDR3 nucleotide sequence: TGTGCCAGCAGCTTGACAGGGATGAACACTGAAGCTTTCTTT.

Comments on this clonotype: The CDR3 does not close with the conserved phenylalanine or tryptophan, likely indicating a read error. Because the CDR3's place on the DNA is in doubt, the DNA is left out and the CDR3 is given as listed by TCRdb. V and J are TRBV19 and TRBJ1-1; the D call in the table, TRBD1, was not verified against the DNA. Germline V gene lookup returns CDR1 LNHDA and CDR2 SQIVND (reference sequence). The CDR3 sequence runs 14 residues, both termini included. CDR3 sequence reads: CASLMRGVNTEALL.

This clonotype was counted a single time. The chain carries TRBV20-1 and TRBJ2-7; D is ambiguous. V lost 6 bases, J lost 0 bases, and 15 bases lay in between. This CDR3 has 14 amino acids. Germline V CDR1 and CDR2: DFQATT, SNEGSKA (reference sequence). CDR3 region: CSASPPTDSYEQYF. CDR3 in DNA: TGCAGTGCCTCTCCCCCGACCGACTCCTACGAGCAGTACTTC.

About this clonotype: Likely a read error: the CDR3 ends without its conserved phenylalanine or tryptophan. The chain uses TRBV5-1 and TRBJ2-5; D is tentatively TRBD1 or TRBD2 (6 bases each). Germline V lookup: CDR1 SGHRS, CDR2 YFSETQ. The CDR3 is made up of 16 amino acids. The CDR3 DNA is TGCGCCTGCAGCACCCTCGGACAGTTAGCGGAGGAGACCCAGTACCTC. The encoded protein is CACSTLGQLAEETQYL.

Concerning this clonotype itself: A much larger clone lies a single base off, so this may be a read error. This chain's CDR3 is CASNRRAGQETQYF. In nucleotides, the CDR3 is TGTGCCAGCAACAGACGGGCAGGCCAAGAGACCCAGTACTTC. This chain joins TRBV28 and TRBJ2-5; D gene unclear. CDR1 is MDHEN, CDR2 SYDVKM, per germline. This CDR3 region has 14 residues. Trimming removed 7 bases from V and 1 base from J, with 13 bases in between.

Many counts were recorded for this clonotype. The chain uses TRBV4-2 and TRBJ2-2; 14 nucleotides match TRBD2. The V and J ends lost 4 bases and 7 bases, in that order; junction bases with no gene match: 5. Germline V CDR1 and CDR2: LGHNA, YNFKEQ. The CDR3 spans 16 residues. CDR3 nucleotide sequence: TGTGCCAGCAGCCCTCGACTAGCGGGGGGGAACGGGGAGCTGTTTTTT. This encodes CASSPRLAGGNGELFF.

This clonotype has at least ten counts. The J gene is TRBJ2-5, the V gene TRBV24-1, with a possible D match to TRBD2 (7 bases). V was trimmed by 9 bases and J by 1 base, leaving 17 bases between them. From germline, CDR1 is KGHDR and CDR2 SFDVKD. The CDR3 is 15 amino acids. The CDR3, as DNA: TGTGCCACCGGGGGGAACAGGGAGGGCCAAGAGACCCAGTACTTC. Protein product: CATGGNREGQETQYF.

This clonotype was counted at least ten times. The chain employs TRBV28 and TRBJ1-5, with D unresolved. Germline V gives CDR1 MDHEN, CDR2 SYDVKM. The length of the CDR3 is 13 residues. Trimming took 8 bases from V and 0 from J, leaving 8 bases between them. The CDR3 bases are TGTGCCAGCGGATCAATTAGCAATCAGCCCCAGCATTTT. Translation: CASGSISNQPQHF.

This clonotype was recorded many times. CDR3 nucleotide sequence: TGTGCCAGCAGTGTGACAGGGGCCAACAATGAGCAGTTCTTC. Its translation is CASSVTGANNEQFF. The rearrangement uses TRBV6-2 or TRBV6-3 and TRBJ2-1; TRBD1 aligns across 8 bases. The J segment lost 5 bases and the V segment lost 5 bases, leaving 5 bases of the junction unmatched. Germline V gene sequence: CDR1 MNHEY, CDR2 SVGEGT. The CDR3 extends over 14 amino acids.

Only one count was recorded for this clonotype. A much larger clone lies one base from this, so it may be a read error. The V gene is TRBV7-9, the J gene TRBJ2-5, with unresolved D. The length of the CDR3 is 12 residues. Trimming stripped 8 bases from V and 5 bases from J, with 12 bases between. CDR1 is SEHNR and CDR2 is FQNEAQ in the germline V gene (reference sequence). The CDR3 protein is CASGPMGETQYF. CDR3 DNA: TGTGCCAGCGGCCCGATGGGGGAGACCCAGTACTTC.

This clonotype was found many times. The chain has TRBV11-2 and TRBJ2-1; unclear D gene. Trimming pared 3 bases from V and 4 bases from J, leaving 4 bases between. The V gene's germline CDR1 is SGHAT and CDR2 FQNNGV. This CDR3 comprises 12 residues. Here the CDR3 reads CASSFRYNEQFF. The CDR3 DNA reads TGTGCCAGCAGCTTCAGGTACAATGAGCAGTTCTTC.

This chain joins TRBV20-1 and TRBJ2-7; the match to TRBD2 covers 14 bases. The junction had 10 bases not matched to a gene; V was cut back by 3 bases and J by 3 bases. The CDR3 extends over 17 amino acids. CDR1 is DFQATT, CDR2 SNEGSKA, per germline (reference sequence). CDR3 coding DNA: TGCAGTGCTAGGGTGAGACTAGCGGGGGGGCTTGGCTACGAGCAGTACTTC. Translating gives CSARVRLAGGLGYEQYF.

The chain carries TRBV5-1 and TRBJ2-5; 7 nucleotides match TRBD2. Trimming cost V 6 bases and J 2 bases; bases outside gene matches: 7. The CDR3 has 14 amino acids. From germline, CDR1 is SGHRS and CDR2 YFSETQ. For the CDR3, the DNA is TGCGCCAGCAACCCTAGCGGAAGTCAAGAGACCCAGTACTTC. Its translation is CASNPSGSQETQYF.

This clonotype was detected ten times or more. This chain uses TRBV11-2 with TRBJ1-5; unclear D gene. V was cut by 1 base and J by 9 bases, with 10 bases left in between. The length of the CDR3 is 13 residues. The germline V gene encodes CDR1 SGHAT and CDR2 FQNNGV. The CDR3 loop reads CASSLVQSGPQHF. DNA of the CDR3: TGTGCCAGCAGCTTAGTACAGAGTGGGCCCCAGCATTTT.

In its sample, this clonotype was seen a few times. Compared with germline, one end of the junction differs, possibly owing to a read error. This chain connects TRBV28 to TRBJ1-5; D unresolved. Germline assignment: CDR1 MDHEN and CDR2 SYDVKM. The CDR3 spans 12 residues. This CDR3 reads CASSGPNQSQHF. CDR3 coding DNA: TGTGCCAGCAGTGGACCAAATCAGTCCCAGCATTTT.

In its sample, this clonotype was seen many times. The J gene is TRBJ2-5, the V gene TRBV11-2, with 8 bases aligning to TRBD2. Germline trimming cut 1 base from V and 2 bases from J; bases unmatched to any gene: 9. Germline-derived CDR1 and CDR2 are SGHAT and FQNNGV. This CDR3 has 17 amino acids. The CDR3 nucleotides are TGTGCCAGCAGCTTAGGCCCACTGTCGGGAGGGCAAGAGACCCAGTACTTC. Protein sequence: CASSLGPLSGGQETQYF. The variable domain in full, completed from reference TRBV11-2 and TRBJ2-5, reads EAGVAQSPRYKIIEKRQSVAFWCNPISGHATLYWYQQILGQGPKLLIQFQNNGVVDDSQLPKDRFSAERLKGVDSTLKIQPAKLEDSAVYLCASSLGPLSGGQETQYFGPGTRLLVL.

This clonotype was counted at least ten times. The V call is TRBV28, the J call TRBJ2-1; the D gene is possibly TRBD1 (5 bases). The CDR3 is 14 residues long. Germline loops: CDR1 MDHEN, CDR2 SYDVKM. V lost 6 bases and J 2 bases, leaving 11 bases between the germline ends. The CDR3 DNA is TGTGCCAGCAGGGAAGGGGCGGCCTACAATGAGCAGTTCTTC. Translated: CASREGAAYNEQFF.

This clonotype was observed at least ten times. The chain uses TRBV5-1 and TRBJ1-2, with D unclear. Germline V gene data show CDR1 as SGHRS and CDR2 as YFSETQ. The CDR3 loop spans 13 amino acids. Between the trimmed V and J ends, which lost 0 bases and 8 bases, there was a span of 11 bases. The CDR3 is CASSLGLEDGYTF. CDR3 nucleotides: TGCGCCAGCAGCTTGGGGTTGGAGGACGGCTACACCTTC.

This clonotype showed up just a few times. V and J are TRBV3-1 and TRBJ2-7, with D possibly matching TRBD2 (6 bases). Trimming stripped 4 bases from V and 0 bases from J, with 13 bases between. This CDR3 spans 15 amino acids. The V gene's germline CDR1 is LGHDT and CDR2 YNNKEL (reference sequence). The CDR3 DNA sequence: TGTGCCAGCAGCCCGGGGGTCGTCGGCTCCTACGAGCAGTACTTC. This translates into CASSPGVVGSYEQYF.

Comments on this clonotype: This may arise from a read error, as a much more abundant clone is one base away. The chain employs TRBV29-1 and TRBJ2-3; no clear D. V shed 2 bases and J shed 3 bases, with 21 bases lying between them. The V gene's germline CDR1 is SQVTM and CDR2 ANQGSEA. The length of the CDR3 is 17 residues. CDR3 in DNA: TGCAGCGTTGAAAATCCGGGTCGGCTAGTGGGAACAGATACGCAGTATTTT. It translates to CSVENPGRLVGTDTQYF.

The chain recombines TRBV7-3 with TRBJ2-3; 8 bases align to TRBD2. The trim removed 5 bases at V and 5 bases at J, leaving 12 bases unmatched. The CDR3 totals 16 residues. The germline V gene has CDR1 SGHTA and CDR2 FQGTGA. CDR3 in DNA: TGTGCCAGCAGCCAGCAGTCCGGGACTAGGGTAGATACGCAGTATTTT. Protein product: CASSQQSGTRVDTQYF. Based on the CDR3 plus reference TRBV7-3 and TRBJ2-3, the full variable domain is GAGVSQTPSNKVTEKGKYVELRCDPISGHTALYWYRQSLGQGPEFLIYFQGTGAADDSGLPNDRFFAVRPEGSVSTLKIQRTERGDSAVYLCASSQQSGTRVDTQYFGPGTRLTVL.

A note on this clonotype: A read error likely explains this, since a far larger clone differs by one base. J is TRBJ2-1 and V is TRBV6-6; perhaps D is TRBD1 or TRBD2 (5 bases each). V lost 2 bases and J lost 8, with 19 bases in between. Germline values: CDR1 MNHNY, CDR2 SVGAGI (reference sequence). The CDR3 totals 16 residues. The CDR3 protein is CASSYSRDQQGDEQFF. CDR3 bases: TGTGCCAGCAGTTACAGCCGGGATCAGCAGGGCGATGAGCAGTTCTTC.

The table lists this clonotype with many counts. The chain uses TRBV7-8 and TRBJ2-1, with D possibly called TRBD1 or TRBD2 (6 bases each). The CDR3 has 15 residues. Trimming stripped 5 bases from V and 6 bases from J, with 17 bases between. Germline lookup yields CDR1 SGHVS and CDR2 FQNEAQ. The CDR3, as DNA: TGTGCCAGCAGCCTAAGGGGGGCACCATCCAATGAGCAGTTCTTC. The encoded protein is CASSLRGAPSNEQFF.

This clonotype was counted at least ten times. V is TRBV4-1 and J is TRBJ1-1; D may be TRBD1 (5 bases). The V end lost 4 bases, the J end lost 3 bases, and 15 bases lay between the germline ends. This CDR3 is 15 amino acids long. CDR1 is MGHRA, CDR2 YSYEKL, per germline. CDR3 DNA sequence: TGCGCCAGCAGCCCCAGTGGGCCGGGGGACACTGAAGCTTTCTTT. Residues: CASSPSGPGDTEAFF.